These 22 T cell receptor beta chains share one sample of origin, sequenced in a study of CD8 T cells in Susac syndrome. Random-hexamer reverse transcription was applied to 0.5 to 1 ug RNA. A single record per CDR3 protein comes from TCRdb applying MiXCR to the immunoSEQ multiplex PCR reads. The data show approximately 280,000 distinct CDR3 sequences, with 70% to 90% seen just once and over 0.1% held by the top ten. The sample taken for sequencing was CD8+ T cells from PBMCs. These receptors came from a human donor with multiple sclerosis.

The rearrangement joins TRBV28 to TRBJ2-7; TRBD2 might be the D (5 bases). The length of the CDR3 is 15 residues. Germline loops: CDR1 MDHEN, CDR2 SYDVKM. Trimming took off 5 bases at V and 0 bases at J, with 14 bases between the two ends. The chain's CDR3 is CASSTGIEVSYEQYF. The CDR3 nucleotides are TGTGCCAGCAGTACCGGGATCGAAGTCTCCTACGAGCAGTACTTC. The full variable domain, rest sourced from reference TRBV28 and TRBJ2-7, is DVKVTQSSRYLVKRTGEKVFLECVQDMDHENMFWYRQDPGLGLRLIYFSYDVKMKEKGDIPEGYSVSREKKERFSLILESASTNQTSMYLCASSTGIEVSYEQYFGPGTRLTVT.

This clonotype was observed a few times. This sequence joins TRBV7-6 and TRBJ2-7; TRBD1 matches at 7 bases. V gave up 4 bases and J gave up 1 base; unmatched junction bases: 4. CDR1 is SGHVS and CDR2 is FNYEAQ in the germline V gene. CDR3 length equals 14 residues. CDR3 residues: CASSSRTGSYEQYF. As DNA, the CDR3 is TGTGCCAGCAGCTCCCGGACAGGTTCCTACGAGCAGTACTTC.

The CDR3 DNA reads TGTGCCTGTCATTCTAGAACGGCGAACACCGGGGAGCTGTTTTTT. This codes for CACHSRTANTGELFF. The rearrangement joins TRBV30 to TRBJ2-2; D is ambiguous. The germline V gene has CDR1 GTSNPN and CDR2 SVGIG (reference sequence). The V end lost 6 bases, the J end lost 0 bases, and 14 bases lay between the germline ends. This CDR3 spans 15 amino acids.

Written as DNA, the CDR3 is TGTGCCAGCAGCCTCGGGAGTGGTGATTCCTACGAGCAGTACTTC. Its translation: CASSLGSGDSYEQYF. The chain uses TRBV28 and TRBJ2-7, with D perhaps matching TRBD2 (6 bases). This CDR3 is 15 amino acids long. CDR1 and CDR2 from the germline V gene are MDHEN and SYDVKM. Trimming took 6 bases from V and 1 from J, leaving 16 bases between them.

The V gene is TRBV24-1, the J gene TRBJ2-3, with unresolved D. The germline V gene encodes CDR1 KGHDR and CDR2 SFDVKD. The germline V and J ends were trimmed by 4 bases and 5 bases, with 15 bases remaining between them. There are 15 residues in the CDR3. CDR3 DNA sequence: TGTGCCACCAGTGAGTCGACAAAGTCTAAAGATACGCAGTATTTT. Its translation: CATSESTKSKDTQYF.

This sequence joins TRBV7-8 and TRBJ2-1, with 10 bases aligning to TRBD2. CDR3 size: 18 residues. The ends lost 2 bases at V and 5 bases at J; junction bases unmatched: 12. Germline CDR1 SGHVS, CDR2 FQNEAQ. The CDR3 is CASSLLSLLAGGHNEQFF. The CDR3 coding sequence is TGTGCCAGCAGCTTACTCTCCTTGTTAGCGGGAGGCCACAATGAGCAGTTCTTC.

V gene TRBV27 combines with J gene TRBJ1-2; D possibly corresponds to TRBD1 (5 bases). Trimming took off 4 bases at V and 4 bases at J, with 10 bases between the two ends. This CDR3 has 13 amino acids. Germline-derived CDR1 and CDR2 are MNHEY and SMNVEV (reference sequence). In nucleotides, the CDR3 is TGTGCCAGCAGTTCAGGGATCTCCTATGGCTACACCTTC. It translates to CASSSGISYGYTF.

This chain uses TRBV9 with TRBJ1-1; D is possibly TRBD1 (5 bases). There are 16 residues in the CDR3. CDR1 and CDR2 (germline): SGDLS, YYNGEE. Trimming took 4 bases from V and 1 from J, leaving 17 bases between them. In nucleotides, the CDR3 is TGTGCCAGCAGCTTTGACTACAGGACCCGGAACACTGAAGCTTTCTTT. Its protein is CASSFDYRTRNTEAFF.

The CDR3 reads CASSPARGYEQFF. The CDR3 bases are TGTGCCAGTAGTCCGGCGAGGGGCTATGAGCAGTTCTTC. The V gene is TRBV19, the J gene TRBJ2-1; tentatively, D is TRBD1 or TRBD2 (5 bases each). The germline V gene has CDR1 LNHDA and CDR2 SQIVND (reference sequence). The CDR3 runs 13 residues. Deletions cut 5 bases from V and 8 bases from J, with 13 bases between.

The V and J genes are TRBV20-1 and TRBJ2-1; a weak D match, TRBD1 (7 bases). Trimming took 6 bases from V and 10 from J, leaving 25 bases between them. Germline values: CDR1 DFQATT, CDR2 SNEGSKA (reference sequence). The CDR3 has 15 residues. CDR3 coding DNA: TGCAGTGCCCCTCAGGGGGGAATTTTAAGAGGGGAGCAGTTCTTC. Translation: CSAPQGGILRGEQFF.

This chain connects TRBV3-1 to TRBJ2-4; D may match TRBD1 or TRBD2 (5 bases each). CDR1 and CDR2 (germline): LGHDT, YNNKEL (reference sequence). V shed 4 bases and J shed 1 base, with 11 bases lying between them. The CDR3 has 15 amino acids. CDR3 nucleotide sequence: TGTGCCAGCAGCCGCCGAGGGGTGGCCAAAAACATTCAGTACTTC. The encoded protein is CASSRRGVAKNIQYF.

The V gene is TRBV20-1, the J gene TRBJ2-7, with a possible D match to TRBD1 (5 bases). Germline V gives CDR1 DFQATT, CDR2 SNEGSKA (reference sequence). Trimming stripped 3 bases from V and 4 bases from J, with 10 bases between. The CDR3 loop spans 12 amino acids. The CDR3: CSAREQVYEQYF. The CDR3 region has the DNA TGCAGTGCTAGGGAACAGGTGTACGAGCAGTACTTC.

V gene TRBV6-1 combines with J gene TRBJ1-2, with D tentatively TRBD1 (5 bases). The CDR3 spans 15 residues. CDR1 and CDR2 from the germline V gene are MNHNS and SASEGT. V lost 3 bases, J lost 4 bases, and 15 bases lay in between. The DNA for the CDR3 is TGTGCCAGCAGTGACGCACTCGGGCAGGGCTATGGCTACACCTTC. Translation: CASSDALGQGYGYTF.

The V call is TRBV6-5, the J call TRBJ1-1; possibly TRBD1 for D (6 bases). The CDR3 totals 15 residues. V lost 2 bases to trimming and J lost 4 bases, with 14 bases between them. From germline, CDR1 is MNHEY and CDR2 SVGAGI. Here the CDR3 DNA reads TGTGCCAGCAGTTACGATGGGGGCTTTGTCACTGAAGCTTTCTTT. Protein sequence: CASSYDGGFVTEAFF.

This chain links TRBV25-1 with TRBJ2-3, with D maybe TRBD2 (5 bases). The V gene lost 3 bases and the J gene lost 1 base, with 8 bases spanning the gap. In germline, CDR1 is MGHDK, CDR2 SYGVNS. The CDR3 extends over 14 amino acids. CDR3 loop: CASSEAGGTDTQYF. The CDR3, as DNA: TGTGCCAGCAGTGAGGCCGGGGGCACAGATACGCAGTATTTT. The full variable domain, its missing parts supplied by reference TRBV25-1 and TRBJ2-3, is EADIYQTPRYLVIGTGKKITLECSQTMGHDKMYWYQQDPGMELHLIHYSYGVNSTEKGDLSSESTVSRIRTEHFPLTLESARPSHTSQYLCASSEAGGTDTQYFGPGTRLTVL.

The genes are TRBV20-1 and TRBJ2-2; 8 nucleotides match TRBD2. CDR1 DFQATT and CDR2 SNEGSKA come from the germline V gene (reference sequence). This CDR3 has 18 residues. V lost 2 bases, J lost 0 bases, and 11 bases stayed unmatched. The CDR3 protein is CSARWSGGRSSNTGELFF. The CDR3 region has the DNA TGCAGTGCTAGATGGAGCGGGGGCCGCTCTTCGAACACCGGGGAGCTGTTTTTT.

The rearrangement joins TRBV15 to TRBJ1-2, with a possible D match to TRBD1 (5 bases). V dropped 3 bases and J dropped 6 bases, with 17 bases sitting between them. Germline assignment: CDR1 LNHNV and CDR2 YYDKDF (reference sequence). This CDR3 has 15 residues. The CDR3 coding sequence is TGTGCCACCAGCAGGGAGGCCAGGGAAGGGAATGGCTACACCTTC. As protein: CATSREAREGNGYTF. The full variable domain, in which reference TRBV15 and TRBJ1-2 provide the parts outside the CDR3, is DAMVIQNPRYQVTQFGKPVTLSCSQTLNHNVMYWYQQKSSQAPKLLFHYYDKDFNNEADTPDNFQSRRPNTSFCFLDIRSPGLGDTAMYLCATSREAREGNGYTFGSGTRLTVV.

The chain combines TRBV12-5 with TRBJ2-1; D ambiguous. CDR3 length: 18 amino acids. CDR1 and CDR2 (germline): LGHNT, FRNRAP. Trimming took off 4 bases at V and 3 bases at J, with 22 bases between the two ends. Here the CDR3 DNA reads TGTGCTAGTGGTTCCACCGGGTCGATTAATAACTTCTACAATGAGCAGTTCTTC. This sequence encodes CASGSTGSINNFYNEQFF.

With respect to this clonotype: One end of the junction varies from germline; a read error may be responsible. The V gene is TRBV24-1, the J gene TRBJ1-2, with D maybe TRBD1 (5 bases). CDR3 length equals 17 residues. The germline gives CDR1 KGHDR, CDR2 SFDVKD. The CDR3 bases are TGTGCCGCCAGTGGTGGGTTTAAAGGGGACCCTAACTATGGCTACACCTTC. It is translated as CAASGGFKGDPNYGYTF.

V and J are TRBV27 and TRBJ2-1, with D possibly called TRBD1 or TRBD2 (5 bases each). Per the germline V gene, CDR1 is MNHEY and CDR2 is SMNVEV (reference sequence). This CDR3 comprises 14 residues. Trimming cost V 8 bases and J 0 bases, with 11 bases left between them. CDR3 protein: CASGKGSSYNEQFF. The CDR3 nucleotides read TGTGCCAGCGGAAAGGGGAGCTCCTACAATGAGCAGTTCTTC.

The chain employs TRBV28 and TRBJ1-3; D is perhaps TRBD1 (5 bases). Between the trimmed V and J ends, which lost 4 bases and 1 base, there was a span of 8 bases. The germline V gene has CDR1 MDHEN and CDR2 SYDVKM. The CDR3 runs to 14 residues. CDR3 loop: CASSYTGSGNTIYF. CDR3 nucleotide sequence: TGTGCCAGCAGTTACACAGGATCTGGAAACACCATATATTTT.

The CDR3 protein is CASTYGPGGADTQYF. The CDR3 coding sequence is TGTGCCAGCACCTATGGGCCAGGCGGCGCAGATACGCAGTATTTT. V is TRBV27 and J is TRBJ2-3; no clear D. The ends were cut back, 7 bases at V and 4 bases at J, with 18 bases in the middle. Germline V lookup: CDR1 MNHEY, CDR2 SMNVEV (reference sequence). This CDR3 is built from 15 residues.